The clone carrying this TCR beta chain was found many times. The sample comes from a study of human T cells and chemical hapten exposure. Time point specified: pre-sensitization, week 0. As for treatment: therapeutic diphenylcyclopropenone sensitization with weekly scalp DPC. The CDR3 sequence is 15 residues long. Germline V gene data show CDR1 as SGHTA and CDR2 as FQGNSA. The V and J ends lost 5 bases and 0 bases respectively, with 12 bases between them. In TCRdb, the RACE reads were re-called with MiXCR into one record per CDR3 protein. The table shows about 46,000 distinct CDR3 sequences, with 9.4% occurring only once.

This TCR derives from a woman in her thirties or forties with alopecia areata. Some clones in this sample may be carry-over from other donors' samples. The sequencing here drew on whole blood, taken in connection with sensitization to the hapten diphenylcyclopropenone (DPC). The rearrangement uses TRBV7-2 and TRBJ2-3, with D unclear. DNA for the CDR3: TGTGCCAGCAGCCGGAGCGTGGGGAGCACAGATACGCAGTATTTT. Translating it yields CASSRSVGSTDTQYF.